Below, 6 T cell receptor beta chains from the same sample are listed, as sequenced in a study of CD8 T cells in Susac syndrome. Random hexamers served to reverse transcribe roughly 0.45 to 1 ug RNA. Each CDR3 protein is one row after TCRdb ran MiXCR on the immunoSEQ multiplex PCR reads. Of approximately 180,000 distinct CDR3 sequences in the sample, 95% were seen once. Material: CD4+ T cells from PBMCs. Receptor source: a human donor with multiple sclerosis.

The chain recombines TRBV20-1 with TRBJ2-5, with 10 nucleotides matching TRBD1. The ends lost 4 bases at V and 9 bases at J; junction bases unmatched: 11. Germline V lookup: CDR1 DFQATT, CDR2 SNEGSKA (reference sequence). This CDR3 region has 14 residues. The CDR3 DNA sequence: TGCAGTGCTACCTTGACAGGGGGCATCGGGGCCCAGTACTTC. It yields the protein CSATLTGGIGAQYF.

CDR3 bases: TGTGCCAGCAGCCAAGATCTCCGGCAGGCGGGCTCAGAGACCCAGTACTTC. Protein product: CASSQDLRQAGSETQYF. The gene calls are TRBV4-2 and TRBJ2-5, with D perhaps matching TRBD2 (5 bases). Germline CDR1 and CDR2: LGHNA and YNFKEQ. This CDR3 region has 17 residues. V dropped 0 bases and J dropped 4 bases, with 18 bases sitting between them.

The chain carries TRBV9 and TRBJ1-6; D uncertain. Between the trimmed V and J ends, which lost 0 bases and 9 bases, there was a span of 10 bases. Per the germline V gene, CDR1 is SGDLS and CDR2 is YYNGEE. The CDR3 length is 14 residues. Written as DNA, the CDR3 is TGTGCCAGCAGCGTAGATACCCGGGCTTCACCCCTCCACTTT. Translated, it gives CASSVDTRASPLHF.

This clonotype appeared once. The CDR3 region has the DNA TGTGCCAGCAGCCAAGTCGACAGGGGAGACGAGCAGTACTTC. It encodes CASSQVDRGDEQYF. V usage is TRBV3-1 and J usage is TRBJ2-7, with 8 bases fitting TRBD1. This CDR3 has 14 amino acids. From germline, CDR1 is LGHDT and CDR2 YNNKEL (reference sequence). With V trimmed by 1 base and J by 5 bases, 4 bases remained unmatched.

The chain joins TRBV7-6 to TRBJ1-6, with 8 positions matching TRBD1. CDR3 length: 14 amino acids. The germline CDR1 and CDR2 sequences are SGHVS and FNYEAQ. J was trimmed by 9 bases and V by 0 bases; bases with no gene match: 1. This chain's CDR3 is CASSLAQGGSPLHF. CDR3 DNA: TGTGCCAGCAGCTTAGCACAGGGGGGTTCACCCCTCCACTTT.

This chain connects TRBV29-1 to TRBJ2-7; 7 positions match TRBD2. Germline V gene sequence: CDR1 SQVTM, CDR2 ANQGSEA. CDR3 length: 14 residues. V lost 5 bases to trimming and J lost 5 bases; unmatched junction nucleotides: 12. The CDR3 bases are TGCAGCGTTCAGGGAGGGAGGCTTGTCGACGAGCAGTACTTC. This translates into CSVQGGRLVDEQYF.